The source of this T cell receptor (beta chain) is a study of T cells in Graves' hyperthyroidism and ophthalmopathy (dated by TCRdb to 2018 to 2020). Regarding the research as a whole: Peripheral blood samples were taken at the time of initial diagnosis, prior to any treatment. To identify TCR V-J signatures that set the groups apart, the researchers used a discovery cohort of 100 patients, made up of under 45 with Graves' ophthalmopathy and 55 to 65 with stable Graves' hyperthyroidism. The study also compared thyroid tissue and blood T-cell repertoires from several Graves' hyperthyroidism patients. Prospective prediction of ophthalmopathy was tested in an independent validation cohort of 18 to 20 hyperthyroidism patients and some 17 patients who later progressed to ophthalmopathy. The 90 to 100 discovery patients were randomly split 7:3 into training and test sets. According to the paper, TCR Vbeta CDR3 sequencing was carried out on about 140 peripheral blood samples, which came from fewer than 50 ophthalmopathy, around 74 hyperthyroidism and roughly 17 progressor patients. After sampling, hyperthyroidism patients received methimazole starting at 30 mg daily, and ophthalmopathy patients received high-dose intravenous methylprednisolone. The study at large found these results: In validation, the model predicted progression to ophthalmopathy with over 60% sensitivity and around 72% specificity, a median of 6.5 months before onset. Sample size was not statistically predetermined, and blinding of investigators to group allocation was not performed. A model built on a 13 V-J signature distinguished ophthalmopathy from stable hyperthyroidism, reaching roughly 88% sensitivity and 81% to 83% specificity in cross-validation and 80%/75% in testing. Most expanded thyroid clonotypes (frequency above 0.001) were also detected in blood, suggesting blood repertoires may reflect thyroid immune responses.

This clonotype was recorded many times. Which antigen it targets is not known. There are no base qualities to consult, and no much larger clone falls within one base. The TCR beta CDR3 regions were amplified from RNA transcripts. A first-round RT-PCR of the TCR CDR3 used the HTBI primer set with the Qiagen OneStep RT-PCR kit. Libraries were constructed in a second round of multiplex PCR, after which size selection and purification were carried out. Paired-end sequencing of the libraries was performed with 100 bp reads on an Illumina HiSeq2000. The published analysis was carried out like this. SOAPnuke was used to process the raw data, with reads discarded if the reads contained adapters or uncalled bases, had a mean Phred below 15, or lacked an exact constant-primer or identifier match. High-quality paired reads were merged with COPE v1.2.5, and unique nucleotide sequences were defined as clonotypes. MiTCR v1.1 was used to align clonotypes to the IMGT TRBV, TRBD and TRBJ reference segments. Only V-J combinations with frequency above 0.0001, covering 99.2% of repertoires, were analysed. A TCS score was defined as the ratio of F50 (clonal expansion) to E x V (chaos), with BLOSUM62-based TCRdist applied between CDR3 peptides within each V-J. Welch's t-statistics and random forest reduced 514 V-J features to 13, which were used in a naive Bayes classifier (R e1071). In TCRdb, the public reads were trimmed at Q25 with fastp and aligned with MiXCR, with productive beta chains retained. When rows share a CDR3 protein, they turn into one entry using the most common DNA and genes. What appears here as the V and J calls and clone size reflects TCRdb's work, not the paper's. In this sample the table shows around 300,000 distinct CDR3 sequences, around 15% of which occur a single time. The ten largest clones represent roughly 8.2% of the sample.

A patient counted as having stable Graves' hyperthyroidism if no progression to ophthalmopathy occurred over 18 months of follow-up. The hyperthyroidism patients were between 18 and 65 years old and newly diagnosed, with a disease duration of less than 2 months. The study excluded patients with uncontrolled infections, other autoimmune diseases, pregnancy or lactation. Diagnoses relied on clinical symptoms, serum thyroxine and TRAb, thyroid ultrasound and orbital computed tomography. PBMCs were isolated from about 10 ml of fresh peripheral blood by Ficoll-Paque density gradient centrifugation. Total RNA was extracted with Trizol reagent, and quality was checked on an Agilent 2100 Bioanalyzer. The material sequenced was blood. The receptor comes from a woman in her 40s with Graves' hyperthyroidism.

The DNA sequence follows: TGTGCCACCAGCAGAGATCGGGGAGGAGGAGAAAAACTGTTTTTT. This gives the protein CATSRDRGGGEKLFF. In this chain, TRBV15 is recombined with TRBJ1-4; there is no confident call for the D gene. CDR1 and CDR2 were assigned from the germline V gene (reference sequence) as LNHNV and YYDKDF. The CDR3, from cysteine to phenylalanine, totals 15 residues. Only CDR3 DNA remains: 45 bases, in frame from the first base. V is shortened by 0 bases, J by 8 bases, and the region joining them spans 13 bases.